This T cell receptor (beta chain) was identified in a study of human T cells and chemical hapten exposure. Overall study context: The upper back received 0.01% DPC by patch testing, with results read at 6 days. The variation in per-sample TCR yields arose mainly from small differences in pooled library volumes. Study-wide results and limits: Significantly more large CDR3 similarity clusters were formed by expanded TCRs than by controls.

Time point given: patch test 2, 6 weeks after DPC sensitization. Treatment noted: therapeutic diphenylcyclopropenone sensitization with weekly scalp DPC. This clonotype showed up just a few times. No antigen is known for it. Per the germline V gene, CDR1 is LNHNV and CDR2 is YYDKDF (reference sequence). The V and J ends lost 6 bases and 8 bases, in that order; junction bases with no gene match: 11. CDR3 length equals 15 residues. Attachment of unique molecular identifiers to individual cDNA molecules was performed in the library. TCRdb reprocessed the RACE reads with MiXCR, giving one entry per CDR3 protein. The table lists 80,000 to 95,000 distinct CDR3 sequences, 11% of them singletons.

This receptor was obtained from a man aged 35 to 55 with alopecia areata. Some clones in this sample may be carry-over from other donors' samples. J is TRBJ2-1 and V is TRBV15, with 9 positions matching TRBD1. The sequences come from whole blood, collected in connection with sensitization to the hapten diphenylcyclopropenone (DPC). The CDR3 nucleotides read TGTGCCACCAGTGCAACCGGGACAGGGCCCCATGAGCAGTTCTTC. Protein product: CATSATGTGPHEQFF.